These T cell receptor beta chains were read from a single sample in a study of a mutant IDH1 vaccine in newly diagnosed glioma. TCRdb's table, derived via immunoSEQ multiplex PCR, lists solely in-frame clones and lacks some. This table has roughly 25,000 clones, 65% to 80% appearing once. The antigens for these receptors are not known. The material sequenced was PBMCs, taken from a glioma patient whose treatment included an IDH1 peptide vaccine. Every receptor here comes from a man aged 40-50 years with glioma. The CDR3 runs from the conserved cysteine through the conserved F or W. The D gene is left open where the match is weak. Part of the rows lack a size; the others show once, few, many or a class for expanded clones.

V,J,D,length,size,DNA,CDR3
TRBV29-1,TRBJ2-3,TRBD2,15,.,TGCAGCGTCGTTGTATCGGGACTAGCGACAGATACGCAGTATTTT,CSVVVSGLATDTQYF
TRBV25-1,TRBJ2-5,.,12,.,TGTGCCACCGGAAGTGGGTGGGAGACCCAGTACTTC,CATGSGWETQYF
TRBV5-6,TRBJ2-6,.,16,few,TGTGCCAGCAGCCCCTGGGTTGCCTCTGGGGCCAACGTCCTGACTTTC,CASSPWVASGANVLTF
TRBV28,TRBJ1-5,TRBD1,16,once,TGTGCCAGCAGTTTATCTCGGACAGGGGGACGTCAGCCCCAGCATTTT,CASSLSRTGGRQPQHF
TRBV5-6,TRBJ1-6,.,16,.,TGTGCCAGCAGCTGGACGGGTAGCTCCTATAATTCACCCCTCCACTTT,CASSWTGSSYNSPLHF
TRBV5-1,TRBJ2-1,TRBD2,16,.,TGCGCCAGCAGCCGGGGACTAGCGGGAGGGGGCGATGAGCAGTTCTTC,CASSRGLAGGGDEQFF
TRBV11-3,TRBJ2-2,.,17,.,TGTGCCAGCAGCTCAGTCTGGGGATCCGCGAACACCGGGGAGCTGTTTTTT,CASSSVWGSANTGELFF
TRBV15,TRBJ1-2,.,15,.,TGTGCCACCAGCCTCGAAGGGAACAGGAACTATGGCTACACCTTC,CATSLEGNRNYGYTF
TRBV7-2,TRBJ2-2,.,14,.,TGTGCCAGCAGCTTGGAGGGGGGCACCGGGGAGCTGTTTTTT,CASSLEGGTGELFF
TRBV9,TRBJ1-5,.,15,.,TGTGCCAGCAGCGGAGCCCCGTATAGCAATCAGCCCCAGCATTTT,CASSGAPYSNQPQHF
TRBV9,TRBJ1-1,.,14,once,TGTGCCAGCATCCCGATTGCAGGGTTCGCTGAAGCTTTCTTT,CASIPIAGFAEAFF
TRBV5-6,TRBJ2-3,.,16,.,TGTGCCAGCAGCCATTATCGGGGGGCGAGAGGAGATACGCAGTATTTT,CASSHYRGARGDTQYF
TRBV15,TRBJ1-5,TRBD1,16,.,TGTGCCACCAGCAGAGTGGGACAGGGGGACAATCAGCCCCAGCATTTT,CATSRVGQGDNQPQHF
TRBV6-5,TRBJ1-1,.,12,.,TGTGCCAGCAGTACACTGAACACTGAAGCTTTCTTT,CASSTLNTEAFF
TRBV5-1,TRBJ2-3,TRBD2,17,.,TGCGCCAGCAGCCATTACGGGACTAGCGGGAGCACAGATACGCAGTATTTT,CASSHYGTSGSTDTQYF
TRBV5-1,TRBJ1-1,.,18,.,TGCGCCAGCAGCTTGAGGTCGGGGACTCAGATGAGATTAACTGAAGCTTTCTTT,CASSLRSGTQMRLTEAFF
TRBV20-1,TRBJ2-1,.,11,few,TGCAGTGCTGGGGGGAACAATGAGCAGTTCTTC,CSAGGNNEQFF
TRBV5-4,TRBJ2-3,.,14,.,TGTGCCAGCAGCTTGGGCGGGGTCACAGATACGCAGTATTTT,CASSLGGVTDTQYF
TRBV6-1,TRBJ2-2,.,14,.,TGTGCCAGCAGTGATCGGGGGAACACCGGGGAGCTGTTTTTT,CASSDRGNTGELFF
TRBV7-8,TRBJ1-2,.,15,.,TGTGCCAGCAGCTTAGAAGGGGGACGGAACTATGGCTACACCTTC,CASSLEGGRNYGYTF
TRBV12-5,TRBJ2-7,TRBD1,12,.,TGTGCTAGTTCGGACAGGGTCTACGAGCAGTACTTC,CASSDRVYEQYF
TRBV11-3,TRBJ2-3,.,11,.,TGTGCCAGCAGCTGGACAGATACGCAGTATTTT,CASSWTDTQYF
TRBV6-6,TRBJ2-3,TRBD1,15,.,TGTGCCAGCAGTTATCCGGGACAGGGCGCAGATACGCAGTATTTT,CASSYPGQGADTQYF
TRBV5-1,TRBJ2-1,TRBD1,16,.,TGCGCCAGCAGCCTGGACAGGATGAGCTCCTACAATGAGCAGTTCTTC,CASSLDRMSSYNEQFF
TRBV6-5,TRBJ2-1,.,12,.,TGTGCCAGCAGCAGAGACTACAATGAGCAGTTCTTC,CASSRDYNEQFF
TRBV6-6,TRBJ2-3,.,13,few,TGTGCCAGCAGTTACTCGGAGCGGGATACGCAGTATTTT,CASSYSERDTQYF
TRBV9,TRBJ2-1,.,14,.,TGTGCCAGCAGCTCCTCGGGAGAACCCAATGAGCAGTTCTTC,CASSSSGEPNEQFF
TRBV28,TRBJ1-1,.,15,.,TGTGCCAGCGGATTGCCGATAGATGGGGGGACTGAAGCTTTCTTT,CASGLPIDGGTEAFF
TRBV7-9,TRBJ1-1,TRBD1,13,few,TGTGCCAGCAGCAGGACAGGGGACACTGAAGCTTTCTTT,CASSRTGDTEAFF
TRBV19,TRBJ1-1,.,14,once,TGTGCCAGTAAATCCTTGACAAAGAACACTGAAGCTTTCTTT,CASKSLTKNTEAFF
TRBV18,TRBJ2-3,TRBD1,16,.,TGTGCCAGCTCAGCGTACAGGGGATGGGGCACAGATACGCAGTATTTT,CASSAYRGWGTDTQYF
TRBV4-1,TRBJ2-1,TRBD2,16,.,TGCGCCAGCAGCCGCCTAGCGGGAGACAGGGTGGGTGAGCAGTTCTTC,CASSRLAGDRVGEQFF
TRBV7-6,TRBJ2-7,TRBD1,14,.,TGTGCCAGCAGCTTAGGACAGGGATTATACGAGCAGTACTTC,CASSLGQGLYEQYF
TRBV2,TRBJ2-7,.,13,.,TGTGCCAGCACTCCGGTGGGGGCGGGCGAGCAGTACTTC,CASTPVGAGEQYF
TRBV30,TRBJ1-5,.,13,.,TGTGCCTGGATCACAGGGTTGGAACAGCCCCAGCATTTT,CAWITGLEQPQHF
TRBV6-1,TRBJ1-2,TRBD1,15,.,TGTGCCAGCACTAAACTTAAGACAGGGAACAATGGCTACACCTTC,CASTKLKTGNNGYTF
TRBV7-2,TRBJ1-5,.,15,.,TGTGCCAGCAGCTTGGTTCGGGGACGCAATCAGCCCCAGCATTTT,CASSLVRGRNQPQHF
TRBV5-4,TRBJ2-1,TRBD2,15,.,TGTGCCAGCAGCTGGGGACTAGCGTACGGGGATGAGCAGTTCTTC,CASSWGLAYGDEQFF
TRBV6-5,TRBJ1-5,.,14,.,TGTGCCAGCAGTTACGCCCGGGGCAATCAGCCCCAGCATTTT,CASSYARGNQPQHF
TRBV9,TRBJ2-7,.,13,.,TGTGCCAGCAGGGGTGACAGCTCCTACGAGCAGTACTTC,CASRGDSSYEQYF
TRBV27,TRBJ1-1,.,16,once,TGTGCCAGCAGTTCCGCAAGGGGCAGGATGAACACTGAAGCTTTCTTT,CASSSARGRMNTEAFF
TRBV19,TRBJ1-6,.,16,.,TGTGCCAGTAGTACCTGGGGAGGAGGGTATAATTCACCCCTCCACTTT,CASSTWGGGYNSPLHF